These 20 T cell receptor beta chains share one sample of origin, sequenced in a study of cytomegalovirus exposure and HLA in healthy donors. Researchers ran the PCR with 60 Vbeta and 13 Jbeta primers. TCRdb keeps only in-frame clones here, not all; method: immunoSEQ multiplex PCR. The sample carries approximately 210,000 clones, 81% recorded once. The sample comprised PBMCs. Receptor source: a man between 18 and 29 years old in good health and CMV-seronegative.

The chain couples TRBV11-2 to TRBJ2-5; TRBD2 is a possible D gene (6 bases). CDR1 SGHAT and CDR2 FQNNGV come from the germline V gene. V lost 0 bases and J 4 bases, leaving 12 bases between the germline ends. This CDR3 has 15 residues. CDR3 residues: CASSLDLGRRETQYF. The CDR3 region has the DNA TGTGCCAGCAGCTTAGATCTAGGGAGGAGAGAGACCCAGTACTTC.

This clone occurred once. The rearrangement uses TRBV28 and TRBJ2-7; 7 nucleotides agree with TRBD1. J lost 5 bases, V lost 5 bases, and 6 bases had no gene match. Germline values: CDR1 MDHEN, CDR2 SYDVKM. The CDR3 sequence is 13 residues long. In nucleotides, the CDR3 is TGTGCCAGCAGTATGACAGGGTGGAACGAGCAGTACTTC. Its translation is CASSMTGWNEQYF.

This rearrangement joins TRBV19 to TRBJ2-6; weak D call: TRBD2 (5 bases). The CDR3 loop spans 15 amino acids. Germline CDR1 LNHDA, CDR2 SQIVND (reference sequence). With 4 bases removed from V and 0 bases from J, the gap between germline ends came to 7 bases. The CDR3 coding sequence is TGTGCCAGTAGTAAGCGGACCTCTGGGGCCAACGTCCTGACTTTC. Amino acids: CASSKRTSGANVLTF.

The rearrangement uses TRBV19 and TRBJ1-2, with 9 positions matching TRBD1. The CDR3 is made up of 17 amino acids. The germline V gene encodes CDR1 LNHDA and CDR2 SQIVND (reference sequence). Germline trimming cut 1 base from V and 3 bases from J; bases unmatched to any gene: 9. CDR3 residues: CASSIGGLGQGDYGYTF. CDR3 coding DNA: TGTGCCAGTAGTATAGGCGGTTTGGGACAGGGTGACTATGGCTACACCTTC.

The V gene is TRBV5-5, the J gene TRBJ1-4; TRBD1 matches at 10 bases. Trimming took 5 bases from V and 7 from J; bases not matched to a gene: 8. This CDR3 has 15 residues. Germline values: CDR1 SGHKS, CDR2 YYEKEE (reference sequence). In nucleotides, the CDR3 is TGTGCCAGCAGTCGACGACAGGGGGCATCTGAAAAACTGTTTTTT. Its protein product is CASSRRQGASEKLFF.

The V call is TRBV5-1, the J call TRBJ1-3, with 10 positions matching TRBD1. J gave up 4 bases and V 5 bases, and 6 bases lay outside the gene matches. The CDR3 covers 15 residues. Germline V gives CDR1 SGHRS, CDR2 YFSETQ. The CDR3 DNA is TGCGCCAGCAGTTCTGACAGGGGGCTAGGAAACACCATATATTTT. It codes for CASSSDRGLGNTIYF.

This clone showed up just a few times. The chain combines TRBV7-2 with TRBJ1-4; D is ambiguous. This CDR3 is 14 amino acids long. The germline V gene encodes CDR1 SGHTA and CDR2 FQGNSA. V lost 2 bases, J lost 6 bases, and 10 bases lay in between. The CDR3 loop reads CASSLRGYDEKLFF. CDR3 coding DNA: TGTGCCAGCAGCTTACGCGGGTATGATGAAAAACTGTTTTTT.

This clone was seen more than once but under ten times. The chain employs TRBV10-3 and TRBJ2-7, with 9 bases lining up with TRBD2. CDR1 ENHRY and CDR2 SYGVKD come from the germline V gene. The V gene end was trimmed by 0 bases and the J gene end by 6 bases; junction bases not matched to a gene: 6. The CDR3 contains 15 residues. The CDR3 DNA reads as TGTGCCATCAGTGAGTCGGCGGGAGGGACCCGCGAGCAGTACTTC. Residues: CAISESAGGTREQYF.

The V and J genes are TRBV12-5 and TRBJ2-1; D perhaps matches TRBD2 (6 bases). The V end was cut by 7 bases, the J end by 5 bases, with 12 bases between. Germline CDR1 and CDR2: LGHNT and FRNRAP. This CDR3 region has 13 residues. DNA of the CDR3: TGTGCTAGTGCCCCGGGACTCGACAATGAGCAGTTCTTC. Translation: CASAPGLDNEQFF. Combining the CDR3 with reference TRBV12-5 and TRBJ2-1 gives the whole variable domain DARVTQTPRHKVTEMGQEVTMRCQPILGHNTVFWYRQTMMQGLELLAYFRNRAPLDDSGMPKDRFSAEMPDATLATLKIQPSEPRDSAVYFCASAPGLDNEQFFGPGTRLTVL.

The gene calls are TRBV9 and TRBJ2-3; 10 bases map to TRBD2. After removal of 3 bases from V and 0 bases from J, the junction contained 4 bases not matched to a gene. This CDR3 has 16 amino acids. Germline assignment: CDR1 SGDLS and CDR2 YYNGEE. This CDR3 reads CASSDQAGGSTDTQYF. CDR3 coding DNA: TGTGCCAGCAGCGATCAAGCGGGGGGGAGCACAGATACGCAGTATTTT. Drawing the rest from reference TRBV9 and TRBJ2-3, the complete variable domain is DSGVTQTPKHLITATGQRVTLRCSPRSGDLSVYWYQQSLDQGLQFLIQYYNGEERAKGNILERFSAQQFPDLHSELNLSSLELGDSALYFCASSDQAGGSTDTQYFGPGTRLTVL.

V gene TRBV5-8 combines with J gene TRBJ1-4, with TRBD1 matching 8 bases. The V segment lost 7 bases and the J segment 7 bases; nucleotides outside the gene matches: 3. The germline gives CDR1 SGHTS, CDR2 YDEGEE. This CDR3 comprises 12 residues. As DNA, the CDR3 is TGTGCCAGCCGCCAGGGGGCTGAAAAACTGTTTTTT. Translating it yields CASRQGAEKLFF.

This chain connects TRBV4-1 to TRBJ1-6; D is ambiguous. This CDR3 region has 15 residues. V was clipped by 4 bases and J by 6 bases, with 13 bases between them. CDR1 is MGHRA, CDR2 YSYEKL, per germline. The CDR3 region has the DNA TGCGCCAGCAGCCCGCTCGAGGGCCCTAATTCACCCCTCCACTTT. Translating it yields CASSPLEGPNSPLHF.

In this sample, this clone turned up once. The chain joins TRBV2 to TRBJ2-5; 13 positions match TRBD2. The closer fit of TRBJ2-7 to the DNA end suggests the J call may be wrong. This CDR3 has 14 residues. Germline V CDR1 and CDR2: SNHLY, FYNNEI. For the CDR3, the DNA is TGTGCCAGCAGACTAGCGGGAGGGTCTTACGAGCAGTACTTC. It yields the protein CASRLAGGSYEQYF.

The genes are TRBV7-2 and TRBJ2-7, with D tentatively TRBD2 (5 bases). CDR3 size: 15 residues. Germline CDR1 is SGHTA and CDR2 is FQGNSA. V was clipped by 3 bases and J by 0 bases, with 12 bases between them. Here the CDR3 reads CASSFGSESSYEQYF. CDR3 DNA: TGTGCCAGCAGCTTCGGTAGCGAAAGCTCCTACGAGCAGTACTTC.

This chain connects TRBV19 to TRBJ1-5; TRBD1 agrees at 8 bases. This CDR3 is built from 15 residues. Germline V lookup: CDR1 LNHDA, CDR2 SQIVND (reference sequence). V was clipped by 5 bases and J by 9 bases; unmatched bases: 12. Written as DNA, the CDR3 is TGTGCCAGTAGTTCCCGCGAGACAGGGGTTTCGCCCCAGCATTTT. Its protein is CASSSRETGVSPQHF.

The chain combines TRBV7-2 with TRBJ2-5; maybe TRBD1 (5 bases). V lost 5 bases to trimming and J lost 0 bases, with 13 bases between them. The CDR3 covers 15 residues. Germline-derived CDR1 and CDR2 are SGHTA and FQGNSA. The CDR3 DNA sequence: TGTGCCAGCAGCCCGCAGGGTTTGTACCAAGAGACCCAGTACTTC. Its translation: CASSPQGLYQETQYF. The full variable domain, its missing parts supplied by reference TRBV7-2 and TRBJ2-5, is GAGVSQSPSNKVTEKGKDVELRCDPISGHTALYWYRQSLGQGLEFLIYFQGNSAPDKSGLPSDRFSAERTGGSVSTLTIQRTQQEDSAVYLCASSPQGLYQETQYFGPGTRLLVL.

The chain carries TRBV7-2 and TRBJ2-7; TRBD2 aligns across 11 bases. Trimming cost V 5 bases and J 7 bases; bases outside gene matches: 10. The CDR3 extends over 15 amino acids. Germline V CDR1 and CDR2: SGHTA, FQGNSA. In DNA form, the CDR3 reads TGTGCCAGCAGCACGTACGAGACTAGCGGGAATGAGCAGTACTTC. Protein: CASSTYETSGNEQYF.

V gene TRBV28 combines with J gene TRBJ2-7, with D maybe TRBD2 (6 bases). The length of the CDR3 is 13 residues. The germline gives CDR1 MDHEN, CDR2 SYDVKM. The V gene lost 8 bases and the J gene lost 3 bases, with 14 bases spanning the gap. CDR3 in DNA: TGTGCCAGCTTCCGGGACTCTGACTACGAGCAGTACTTC. As protein: CASFRDSDYEQYF. The complete variable domain, with remaining parts taken from reference TRBV28 and TRBJ2-7, reads DVKVTQSSRYLVKRTGEKVFLECVQDMDHENMFWYRQDPGLGLRLIYFSYDVKMKEKGDIPEGYSVSREKKERFSLILESASTNQTSMYLCASFRDSDYEQYFGPGTRLTVT.

The chain is built from TRBV29-1 and TRBJ2-5, with 7 nucleotides matching TRBD1. Germline-derived CDR1 and CDR2 are SQVTM and ANQGSEA. Trimming at V came to 7 bases and at J to 1 base, leaving 6 bases not matched to a gene. CDR3 length equals 13 residues. CDR3 region: CSEVQGPQETQYF. The CDR3 region has the DNA TGCAGCGAAGTACAGGGGCCCCAAGAGACCCAGTACTTC.

Only one count was recorded for this clone. V and J are TRBV6-1 and TRBJ1-3, with TRBD1 matching over 10 bases. The CDR3 is made up of 19 amino acids. With V trimmed by 7 bases and J by 0 bases, 15 bases remained unmatched. Germline assignment: CDR1 MNHNS and CDR2 SASEGT. The CDR3 reads CASNQAAGTGAFSGNTIYF. CDR3 sequence (DNA): TGTGCCAGCAATCAAGCGGCCGGGACAGGGGCCTTCTCTGGAAACACCATATATTTT.